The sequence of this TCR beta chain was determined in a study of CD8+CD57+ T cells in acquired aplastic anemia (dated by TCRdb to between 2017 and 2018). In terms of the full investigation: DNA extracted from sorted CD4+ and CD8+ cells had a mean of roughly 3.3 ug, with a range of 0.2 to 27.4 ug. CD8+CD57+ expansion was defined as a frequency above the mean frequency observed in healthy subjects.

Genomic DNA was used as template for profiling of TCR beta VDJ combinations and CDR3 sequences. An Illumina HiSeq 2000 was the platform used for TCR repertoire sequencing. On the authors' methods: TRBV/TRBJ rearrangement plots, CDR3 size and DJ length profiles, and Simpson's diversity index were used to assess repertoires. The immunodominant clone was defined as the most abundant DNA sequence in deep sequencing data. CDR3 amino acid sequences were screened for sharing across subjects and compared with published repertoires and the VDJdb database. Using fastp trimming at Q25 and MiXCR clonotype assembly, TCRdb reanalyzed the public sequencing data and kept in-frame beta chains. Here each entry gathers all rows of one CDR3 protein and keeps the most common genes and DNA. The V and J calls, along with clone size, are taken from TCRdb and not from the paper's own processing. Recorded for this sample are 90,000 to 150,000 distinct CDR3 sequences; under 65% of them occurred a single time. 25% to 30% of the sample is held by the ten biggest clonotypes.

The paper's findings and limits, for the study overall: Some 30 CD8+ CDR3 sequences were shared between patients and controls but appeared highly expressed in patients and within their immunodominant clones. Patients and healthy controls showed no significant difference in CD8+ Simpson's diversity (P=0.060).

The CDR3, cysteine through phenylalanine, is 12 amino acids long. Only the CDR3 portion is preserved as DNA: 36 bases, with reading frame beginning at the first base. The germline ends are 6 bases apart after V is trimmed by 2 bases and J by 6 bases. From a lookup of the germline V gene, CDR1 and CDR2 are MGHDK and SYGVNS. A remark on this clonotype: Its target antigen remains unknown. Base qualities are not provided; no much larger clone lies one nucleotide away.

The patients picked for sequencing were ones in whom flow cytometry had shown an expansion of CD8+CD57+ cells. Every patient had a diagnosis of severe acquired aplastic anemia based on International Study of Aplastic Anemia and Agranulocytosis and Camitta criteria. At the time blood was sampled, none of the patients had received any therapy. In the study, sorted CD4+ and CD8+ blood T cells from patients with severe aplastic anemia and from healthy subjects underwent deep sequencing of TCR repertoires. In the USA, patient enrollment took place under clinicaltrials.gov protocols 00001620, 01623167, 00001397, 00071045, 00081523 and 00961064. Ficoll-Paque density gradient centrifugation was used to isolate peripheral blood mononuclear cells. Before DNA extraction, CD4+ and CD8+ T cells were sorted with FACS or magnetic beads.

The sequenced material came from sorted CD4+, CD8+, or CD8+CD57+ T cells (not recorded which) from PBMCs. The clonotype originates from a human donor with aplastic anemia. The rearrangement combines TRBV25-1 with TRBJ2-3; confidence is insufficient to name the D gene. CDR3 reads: CASSEPSDTQYF. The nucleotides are TGTGCCAGCAGTGAACCGTCCGATACGCAGTATTTT.